Listed below are T cell receptor beta chains from one sample, sequenced in a study of hypomethylating agent response in myelodysplastic syndrome. Profiling relied on immunoSEQ multiplex PCR, and the TCRdb table lists in-frame clones only, not all of them. The sample contains just under 3,500 clones, around 80% of which appear only once. The sequencing used bone marrow, collected before or after starting hypomethylating agent treatment for myelodysplastic syndrome (not recorded which). These receptors were obtained from a human donor with myelodysplastic syndrome. Both conserved end residues are part of each CDR3. The order of the fields is J gene, V gene, clone size, D gene, CDR3 DNA, CDR3 protein. A D gene is named only where the DNA matches it firmly. Part of the rows lack a size; the others show once, few, many or a class for expanded clones.

TRBJ1-2 | TRBV5-1 | - | TRBD1 | TGCGCCAGCGCCCGGGACAGGGACCTATATGGCTACACCTTC | CASARDRDLYGYTF
TRBJ1-1 | TRBV19 | - | TRBD1 | TGTGCCAGTAGTATAGTACCAGGGGGGAACACTGAAGCTTTCTTT | CASSIVPGGNTEAFF
TRBJ2-1 | TRBV11-2 | - | - | TGTGCCAGCAGCTTAGCCGGCAGGAACAATGAGCAGTTCTTC | CASSLAGRNNEQFF
TRBJ1-5 | TRBV19 | - | - | TGTGCCAGTAGTATAGAAGGAGGGGGGGGACAGCCCCAGCATTTT | CASSIEGGGGQPQHF
TRBJ1-1 | TRBV11-2 | few | - | TGTGCCAGCAGCTTAGAGCCGGGGGCGATGGAGATGAACACTGAAGCTTTCTTT | CASSLEPGAMEMNTEAFF
TRBJ2-1 | TRBV27 | - | - | TGTGCCAGCAGTTCCAGCGGTCATACCTACAATGAGCAGTTCTTC | CASSSSGHTYNEQFF
TRBJ1-5 | TRBV19 | - | - | TGTGCCAGTAGTATACTTCCCGGGGGGGCCCCTTATAGCAATCAGCCCCAGCATTTT | CASSILPGGAPYSNQPQHF
TRBJ2-7 | TRBV5-1 | - | TRBD2 | TGCGCCAGCAGCTCCGATGTAGCGGGAGAGCCAAAAGAGCAGTACTTC | CASSSDVAGEPKEQYF
TRBJ2-7 | TRBV5-4 | - | - | TGTGCCAGCAGCAAGAATTCGGAGATGAGTGGTCACGAGCAGTACTTC | CASSKNSEMSGHEQYF
TRBJ2-3 | TRBV7-3 | once | - | TGTGCCAGCAGCCCTAGGGGACCCAGCACAGATACGCAGTATTTT | CASSPRGPSTDTQYF
TRBJ1-2 | TRBV19 | - | - | TGTGCCAGTAGTCCTGAACCATTGGACATATCTAACTATGGCTACACCTTC | CASSPEPLDISNYGYTF
TRBJ1-2 | TRBV5-1 | few | - | TGCGCCAGCAGCTCCGAAGGGGAGGGCACCTTC | CASSSEGEGTF
TRBJ2-7 | TRBV18 | - | TRBD2 | TGTGCCAGCTCACCCCCCGGGAGGTTGGAGAAGTACTTC | CASSPPGRLEKYF
TRBJ2-2 | TRBV5-5 | - | TRBD2 | TGTGCCAGCAGCTCCTCCGGGACTAGCGGGGGCGGGAACACCGGGGAGCTGTTTTTT | CASSSSGTSGGGNTGELFF
TRBJ1-3 | TRBV9 | - | - | TGTGCCAGCAGCCCCCAGGACTCTGGAAACACCATATATTTT | CASSPQDSGNTIYF
TRBJ2-1 | TRBV9 | - | - | TGTGCCAGCAGCGTCTCCGGGACGAGCTCCAATGAGCAGTTCTTC | CASSVSGTSSNEQFF
TRBJ2-7 | TRBV25-1 | - | TRBD1 | TGTGCCAGCAGTCCCGGACAGGGCGAGCAGTACTTC | CASSPGQGEQYF
TRBJ1-6 | TRBV30 | - | TRBD1 | TGTGCCTGGAGTGTACGGCAGGGGGTCCACTTT | CAWSVRQGVHF
TRBJ2-3 | TRBV7-9 | - | TRBD1 | TGTGCCATCCAGGGACAGGTCGGAGATACGCAGTATTTT | CAIQGQVGDTQYF
TRBJ2-1 | TRBV5-4 | - | - | TGTGCCAGCAGCTTGGGGCATGAGCAGTTCTTC | CASSLGHEQFF
TRBJ1-1 | TRBV5-3 | - | TRBD1 | TGTGCCAGAAGCCCGGGACAGTCCACGAACACTGAAGCTTTCTTT | CARSPGQSTNTEAFF
TRBJ1-5 | TRBV28 | - | - | TGTGCCAGCAGTTTTGCGGGTAAGGGCAATCAGCCCCAGCATTTT | CASSFAGKGNQPQHF
TRBJ2-5 | TRBV5-1 | - | - | TGCGCCAGCAAACTAAACAGGGGGGGACCAGAGACCCAGTACTTC | CASKLNRGGPETQYF
TRBJ2-3 | TRBV7-2 | - | - | TGTGCCAGCAGCTTAGTTGTTAGGGGGGGCACAGATACGCAGTATTTT | CASSLVVRGGTDTQYF
TRBJ2-7 | TRBV28 | - | TRBD2 | TGTGCCAGGGCCACACCGAACCTGGGACTAGCTTCTGGTTATTACGAGCAGTACTTC | CARATPNLGLASGYYEQYF